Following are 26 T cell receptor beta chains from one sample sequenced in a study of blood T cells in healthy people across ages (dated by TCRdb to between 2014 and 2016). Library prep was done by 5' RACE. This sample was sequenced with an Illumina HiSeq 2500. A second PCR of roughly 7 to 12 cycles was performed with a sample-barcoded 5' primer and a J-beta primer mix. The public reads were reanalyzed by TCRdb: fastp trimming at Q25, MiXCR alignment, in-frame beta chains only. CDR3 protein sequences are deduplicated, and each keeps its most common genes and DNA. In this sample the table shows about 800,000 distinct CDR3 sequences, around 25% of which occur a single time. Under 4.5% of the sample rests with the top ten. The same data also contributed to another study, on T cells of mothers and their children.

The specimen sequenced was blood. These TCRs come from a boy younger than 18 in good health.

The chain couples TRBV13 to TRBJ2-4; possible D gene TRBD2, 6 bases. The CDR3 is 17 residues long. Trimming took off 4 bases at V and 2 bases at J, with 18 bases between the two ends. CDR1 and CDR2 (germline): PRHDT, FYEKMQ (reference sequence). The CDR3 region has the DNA TGTGCCAGCAGCTCCCGGGACTCCTATGCGTCCAAAAACATTCAGTACTTC. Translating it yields CASSSRDSYASKNIQYF.

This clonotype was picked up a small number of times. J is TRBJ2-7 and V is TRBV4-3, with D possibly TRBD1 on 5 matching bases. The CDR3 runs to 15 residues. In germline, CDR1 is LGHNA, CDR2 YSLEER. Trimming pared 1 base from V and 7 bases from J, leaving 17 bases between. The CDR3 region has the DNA TGCGCCAGCAGCCAAGCAAGGGGATCTTCTTGGGAGCAGTACTTC. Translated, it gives CASSQARGSSWEQYF.

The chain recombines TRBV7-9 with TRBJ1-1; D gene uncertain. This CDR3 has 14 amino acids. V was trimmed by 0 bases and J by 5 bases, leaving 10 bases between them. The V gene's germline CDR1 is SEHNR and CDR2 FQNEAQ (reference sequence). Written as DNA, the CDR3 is TGTGCCAGCAGCTTAGCGGCAGCAAGAACTGAAGCTTTCTTT. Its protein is CASSLAAARTEAFF. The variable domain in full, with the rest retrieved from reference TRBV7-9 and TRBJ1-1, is DTGVSQNPRHKITKRGQNVTFRCDPISEHNRLYWYRQTLGQGPEFLTYFQNEAQLEKSRLLSDRFSAERPKGSFSTLEIQRTEQGDSAMYLCASSLAAARTEAFFGQGTRLTVV.

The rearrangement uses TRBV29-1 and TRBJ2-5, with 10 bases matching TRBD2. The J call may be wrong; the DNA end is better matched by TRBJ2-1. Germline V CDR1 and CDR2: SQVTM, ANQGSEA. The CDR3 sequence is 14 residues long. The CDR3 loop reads CSAGDSGGYNEQFF. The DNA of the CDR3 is TGCAGCGCCGGCGATAGCGGGGGGTACAATGAGCAGTTCTTC.

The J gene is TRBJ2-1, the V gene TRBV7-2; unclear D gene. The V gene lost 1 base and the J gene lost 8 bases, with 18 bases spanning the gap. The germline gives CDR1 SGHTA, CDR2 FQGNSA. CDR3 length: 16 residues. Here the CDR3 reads CASSLGLVAFGDEQFF. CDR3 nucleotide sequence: TGTGCCAGCAGCTTAGGTCTAGTAGCCTTTGGGGATGAGCAGTTCTTC.

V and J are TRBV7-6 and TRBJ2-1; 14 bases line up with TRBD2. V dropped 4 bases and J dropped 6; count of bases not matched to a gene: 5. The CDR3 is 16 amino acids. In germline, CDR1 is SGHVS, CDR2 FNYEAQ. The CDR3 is CASSSGLAGGGNEQFF. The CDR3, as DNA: TGTGCCAGCAGCTCCGGACTAGCGGGGGGCGGCAATGAGCAGTTCTTC.

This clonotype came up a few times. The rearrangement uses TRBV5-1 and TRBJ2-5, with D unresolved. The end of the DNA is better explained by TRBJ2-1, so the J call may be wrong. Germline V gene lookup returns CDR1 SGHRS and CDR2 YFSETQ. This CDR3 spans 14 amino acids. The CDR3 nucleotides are TGCGCCAGCAGCTTGGCAACCTCCTTGAATGAGCAGTTCTTC. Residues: CASSLATSLNEQFF.

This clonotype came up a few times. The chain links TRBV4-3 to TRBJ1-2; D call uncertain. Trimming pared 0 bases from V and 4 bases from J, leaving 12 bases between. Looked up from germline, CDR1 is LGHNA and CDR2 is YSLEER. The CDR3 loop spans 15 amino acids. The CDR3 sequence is CASSQDPESIYGYTF. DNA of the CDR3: TGCGCCAGCAGCCAAGATCCGGAGAGTATCTATGGCTACACCTTC.

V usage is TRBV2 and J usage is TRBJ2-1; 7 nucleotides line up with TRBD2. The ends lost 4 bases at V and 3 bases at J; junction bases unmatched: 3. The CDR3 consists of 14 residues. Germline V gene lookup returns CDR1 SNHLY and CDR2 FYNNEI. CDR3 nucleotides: TGTGCCAGCAGTGGACTAGCTAACTACAATGAGCAGTTCTTC. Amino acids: CASSGLANYNEQFF. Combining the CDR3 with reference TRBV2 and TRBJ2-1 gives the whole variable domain EPEVTQTPSHQVTQMGQEVILRCVPISNHLYFYWYRQILGQKVEFLVSFYNNEISEKSEIFDDQFSVERPDGSNFTLKIRSTKLEDSAMYFCASSGLANYNEQFFGPGTRLTVL.

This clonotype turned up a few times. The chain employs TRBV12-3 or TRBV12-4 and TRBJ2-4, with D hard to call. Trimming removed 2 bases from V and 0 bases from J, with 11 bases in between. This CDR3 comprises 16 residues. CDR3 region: CASSLMVQLAKNIQYF. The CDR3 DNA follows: TGTGCCAGCAGTTTAATGGTTCAGCTAGCCAAAAACATTCAGTACTTC.

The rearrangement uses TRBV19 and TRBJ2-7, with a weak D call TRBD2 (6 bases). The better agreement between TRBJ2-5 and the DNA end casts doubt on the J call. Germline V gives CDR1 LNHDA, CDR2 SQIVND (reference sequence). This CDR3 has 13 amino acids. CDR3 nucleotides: TGTGCCAGTAGTATAGCGGGAGCTGAGACCCAGTACTTC. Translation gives CASSIAGAETQYF.

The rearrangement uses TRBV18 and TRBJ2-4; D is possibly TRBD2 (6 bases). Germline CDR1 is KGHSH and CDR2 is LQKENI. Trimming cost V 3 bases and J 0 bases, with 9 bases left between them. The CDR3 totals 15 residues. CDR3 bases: TGTGCCAGCTCACCGGGGACTCTAGCCAAAAACATTCAGTACTTC. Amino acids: CASSPGTLAKNIQYF.

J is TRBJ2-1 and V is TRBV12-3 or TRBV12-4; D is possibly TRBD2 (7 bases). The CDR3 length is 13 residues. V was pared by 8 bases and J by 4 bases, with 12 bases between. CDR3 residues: CASGGGLYNEQFF. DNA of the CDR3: TGTGCCAGCGGCGGGGGCCTTTACAATGAGCAGTTCTTC.

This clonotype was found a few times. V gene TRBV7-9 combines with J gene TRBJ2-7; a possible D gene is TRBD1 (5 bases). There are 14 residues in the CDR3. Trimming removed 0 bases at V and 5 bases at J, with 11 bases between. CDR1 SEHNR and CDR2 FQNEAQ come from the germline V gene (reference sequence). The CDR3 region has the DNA TGTGCCAGCAGCTTAGCGGACACTCGAAACGAGCAGTACTTC. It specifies CASSLADTRNEQYF.

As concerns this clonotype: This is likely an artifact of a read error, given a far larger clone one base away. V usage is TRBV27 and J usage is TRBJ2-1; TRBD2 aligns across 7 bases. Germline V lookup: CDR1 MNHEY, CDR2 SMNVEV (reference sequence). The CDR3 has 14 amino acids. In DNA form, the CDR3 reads TGTGCCAGCAGTTTGGGCGGGGGTTACAATGAGCTGTTCTTC. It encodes CASSLGGGYNELFF.

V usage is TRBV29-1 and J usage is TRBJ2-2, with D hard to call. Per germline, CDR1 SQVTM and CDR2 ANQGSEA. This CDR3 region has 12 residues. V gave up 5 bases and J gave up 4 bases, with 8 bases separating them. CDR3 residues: CSVTRSTGELFF. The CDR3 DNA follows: TGCAGCGTTACCCGCAGCACCGGGGAGCTGTTTTTT.

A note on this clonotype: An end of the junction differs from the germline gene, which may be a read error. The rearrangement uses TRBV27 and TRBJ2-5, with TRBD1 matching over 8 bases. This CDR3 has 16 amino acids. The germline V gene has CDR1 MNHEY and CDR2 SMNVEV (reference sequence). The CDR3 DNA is TGTGCCAGCAGTTTAATACCCGGGACAGGTCAAGAGACCCAGTGCTTC. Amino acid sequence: CASSLIPGTGQETQCF.

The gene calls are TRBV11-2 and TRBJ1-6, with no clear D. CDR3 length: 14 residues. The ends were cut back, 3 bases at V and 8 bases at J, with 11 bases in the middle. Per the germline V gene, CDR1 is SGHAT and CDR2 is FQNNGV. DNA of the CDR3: TGTGCCAGCAGCTTTTCACCTGGGGATTCACCCCTCCACTTT. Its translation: CASSFSPGDSPLHF.

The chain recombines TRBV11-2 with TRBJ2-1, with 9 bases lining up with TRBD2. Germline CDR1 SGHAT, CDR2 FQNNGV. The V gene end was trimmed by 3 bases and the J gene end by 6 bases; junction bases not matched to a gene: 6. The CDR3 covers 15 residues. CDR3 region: CASSFAGTSLNEQFF. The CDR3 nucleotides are TGTGCCAGCAGCTTTGCCGGGACTAGCCTCAATGAGCAGTTCTTC. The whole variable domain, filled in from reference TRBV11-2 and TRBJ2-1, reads EAGVAQSPRYKIIEKRQSVAFWCNPISGHATLYWYQQILGQGPKLLIQFQNNGVVDDSQLPKDRFSAERLKGVDSTLKIQPAKLEDSAVYLCASSFAGTSLNEQFFGPGTRLTVL.

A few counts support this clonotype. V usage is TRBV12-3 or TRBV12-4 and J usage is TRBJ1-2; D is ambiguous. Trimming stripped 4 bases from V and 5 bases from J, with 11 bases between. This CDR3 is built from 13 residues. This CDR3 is CASSSERRYGYTF. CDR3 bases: TGTGCCAGCAGTTCAGAGAGGAGGTATGGCTACACCTTC.

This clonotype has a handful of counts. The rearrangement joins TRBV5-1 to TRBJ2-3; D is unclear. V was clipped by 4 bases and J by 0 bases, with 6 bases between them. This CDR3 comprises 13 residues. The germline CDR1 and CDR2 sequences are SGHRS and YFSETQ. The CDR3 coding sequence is TGCGCCAGCAGCATATATAGCACAGATACGCAGTATTTT. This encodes CASSIYSTDTQYF.

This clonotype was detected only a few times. The CDR3 DNA is TGCAGTGCTAGAGAGGCTAGCAAAGAGACCCAGTACTTC. Translating gives CSAREASKETQYF. The J gene is TRBJ2-5, the V gene TRBV20-1; tentatively, D is TRBD2 (5 bases). Germline loops: CDR1 DFQATT, CDR2 SNEGSKA (reference sequence). V was trimmed by 0 bases and J by 3 bases, leaving 8 bases between them. CDR3 length: 13 amino acids.

CDR3 coding DNA: TGCAGCGTTGAACAGGACAGCCAAGAGACCCAGTACTTC. Translated, it gives CSVEQDSQETQYF. The J gene is TRBJ2-5, the V gene TRBV29-1; D perhaps matches TRBD1 (6 bases). The germline V gene has CDR1 SQVTM and CDR2 ANQGSEA. Between the trimmed V and J ends, which lost 2 bases and 1 base, there was a span of 8 bases. The CDR3 has 13 amino acids.

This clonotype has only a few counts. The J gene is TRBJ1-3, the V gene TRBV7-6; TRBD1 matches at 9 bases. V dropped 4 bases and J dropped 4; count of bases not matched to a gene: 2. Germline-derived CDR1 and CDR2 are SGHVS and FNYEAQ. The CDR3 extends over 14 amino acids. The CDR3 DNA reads TGTGCCAGCAGCTCGGACAGGGGAGGAAACACCATATATTTT. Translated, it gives CASSSDRGGNTIYF.

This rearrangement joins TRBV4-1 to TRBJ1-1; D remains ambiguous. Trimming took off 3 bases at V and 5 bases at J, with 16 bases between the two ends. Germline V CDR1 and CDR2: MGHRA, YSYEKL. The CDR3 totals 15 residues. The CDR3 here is CASSHLGPLGTEAFF. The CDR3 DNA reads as TGCGCCAGCAGCCATCTCGGACCCTTGGGAACTGAAGCTTTCTTT.

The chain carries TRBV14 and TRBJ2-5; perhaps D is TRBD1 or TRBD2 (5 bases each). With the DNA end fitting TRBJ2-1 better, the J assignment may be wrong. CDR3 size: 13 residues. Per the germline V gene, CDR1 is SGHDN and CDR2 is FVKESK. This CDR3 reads CASSQEGRNEQFF. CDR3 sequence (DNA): TGTGCCAGCAGCCAAGAGGGACGTAATGAGCAGTTCTTC.